Presented here are 16 T cell receptor beta chains from one specimen sequenced in a study of shared clonotypes between healthy human individuals. TCRdb's copy holds only in-frame clones and misses some; the assay was immunoSEQ multiplex PCR. There are about 100,000 clones in the sample; roughly 45% occur only once, and roughly 16% lies in the top ten. Sequencing was carried out using PBMCs. These receptors were taken from a woman aged 40 to 50 in good health. Some clones in this sample may be carry-over from other donors' samples.

About this clone itself: A much larger clone lies a single base off, so this may be a read error. V is TRBV6-1 and J is TRBJ1-1; possibly TRBD1 for D (6 bases). The germline CDR1 and CDR2 sequences are MNHNS and SASEGT. The V end was cut by 5 bases, the J end by 1 base, with 8 bases between. The CDR3 loop spans 13 amino acids. The CDR3 sequence is CASSSTGNTEAFF. The CDR3 coding sequence is TGTGCCAGCAGTTCGACAGGGAACACTGAAGCTTTCTTT.

Regarding this clone: The same CDR3 can be traced to other DNA sequences in this sample. The chain links TRBV6-4 to TRBJ2-3; 7 bases fit TRBD2. Germline CDR1 is MRHNA and CDR2 is SNTAGT. The CDR3 runs to 15 residues. With V trimmed by 0 bases and J by 0 bases, 0 bases remained unmatched. DNA of the CDR3: TGTGCCAGCAGTGACTCAGCGGGGAGCACAGATACGCAGTATTTT. Translation: CASSDSAGSTDTQYF.

This clone came up a few times. V and J are TRBV2 and TRBJ2-4; 8 bases are shared with TRBD1. The CDR3 covers 15 residues. J was trimmed by 3 bases and V by 6 bases; bases with no gene match: 7. Germline V gene sequence: CDR1 SNHLY, CDR2 FYNNEI. CDR3: CASRTGVGSKNIQYF. The CDR3 nucleotides are TGTGCCAGCAGGACAGGGGTTGGGAGCAAAAACATTCAGTACTTC.

Here the CDR3 reads CSVPRDTLNTEAFF. DNA of the CDR3: TGCAGCGTTCCTCGGGACACTTTGAACACTGAAGCTTTCTTT. The chain has TRBV29-1 and TRBJ1-1; TRBD1 might be the D (6 bases). This CDR3 has 14 residues. Germline CDR1 reads SQVTM; CDR2 reads ANQGSEA. V lost 5 bases and J 0 bases, leaving 13 bases between the germline ends.

The table lists this clone with many counts. This chain joins TRBV28 and TRBJ2-3, with 9 bases that match TRBD2. The CDR3 consists of 16 residues. CDR1 is MDHEN, CDR2 SYDVKM, per germline. V lost 4 bases and J lost 0; bases outside the gene matches: 5. CDR3 residues: CASSWASGTSTDTQYF. The CDR3 DNA follows: TGTGCCAGCAGTTGGGCTAGCGGGACTAGCACAGATACGCAGTATTTT.

Concerning this clone: A read error is possible here, since a much larger clone lies one base away. The chain joins TRBV11-2 to TRBJ1-2; tentative D call: TRBD1 (5 bases). Germline CDR1 and CDR2: SGHAT and FQNNGV. The CDR3 runs 13 residues. This CDR3 reads CAGSPSRAYGYTF. As DNA, the CDR3 is TGTGCCGGCAGCCCCTCCAGGGCGTATGGCTACACCTTC.

V and J are TRBV20-1 and TRBJ2-3, with D unclear. The CDR3 is made up of 10 amino acids. The V and J ends lost 4 bases and 7 bases respectively, with 6 bases between them. CDR1 is DFQATT and CDR2 is SNEGSKA in the germline V gene (reference sequence). CDR3: CSATLYTQYF. CDR3 DNA: TGCAGTGCTACACTATATACGCAGTATTTT.

The chain has TRBV9 and TRBJ2-5; D is perhaps TRBD2 (7 bases). Matching the DNA end better, TRBJ2-7 makes the J call doubtful. Germline CDR1 reads SGDLS; CDR2 reads YYNGEE. CDR3 length equals 15 residues. For the CDR3, the DNA is TGTGCCAGCAGCGTCGGGGGGCTGCAGGGCGGCGAGCAGTACTTC. Protein product: CASSVGGLQGGEQYF.

Comment on this clone: With only one base between it and a far larger clone, this is likely a read error. The chain couples TRBV7-9 to TRBJ2-1, with D possibly called TRBD1 or TRBD2 (7 bases each). This CDR3 comprises 13 residues. Looked up from germline, CDR1 is SEHNR and CDR2 is FQNEAQ (reference sequence). V lost 5 bases to trimming and J lost 13 bases, with 18 bases between them. CDR3 DNA sequence: TGTGCCAGCAGCCTGAGCGGGACAGCTGAACAGTTCTTC. Translated: CASSLSGTAEQFF.

The table lists this clone with many counts. The rearrangement uses TRBV19 and TRBJ2-1; D uncertain. The germline V and J ends were trimmed by 3 bases and 6 bases, with 6 bases remaining between them. The CDR3 is made up of 12 amino acids. From germline, CDR1 is LNHDA and CDR2 SQIVND (reference sequence). DNA for the CDR3: TGTGCCAGTAGTATTAGGAGCAATGAGCAGTTCTTC. The encoded protein is CASSIRSNEQFF.

The sample holds many counts of this clone. J is TRBJ1-2 and V is TRBV10-3, with D possibly being TRBD1 (5 bases). Germline CDR1 ENHRY, CDR2 SYGVKD. The CDR3 contains 14 residues. The V end was cut by 2 bases, the J end by 6 bases, with 13 bases between. This CDR3 reads CAISEGQGTNGYTF. CDR3 bases: TGTGCCATCAGTGAGGGTCAGGGAACGAATGGCTACACCTTC.

Concerning this clone itself: One base away lies a much larger clone, so this may be a sequencing read error. Additional DNA sequences in this sample encode the identical CDR3. The rearrangement links TRBV9 to TRBJ1-2; D is ambiguous. CDR1 and CDR2 from the germline V gene are SGDLS and YYNGEE. The V end was cut by 2 bases, the J end by 5 bases, with 19 bases between. The CDR3 is 16 amino acids. CDR3 protein: CASSVTPTRDDYGYTF. CDR3 DNA sequence: TGTGCCAGCAGCGTCACCCCCACAAGGGATGATTATGGCTACACCTTC. The full variable domain, with the rest looked up from reference TRBV9 and TRBJ1-2, is DSGVTQTPKHLITATGQRVTLRCSPRSGDLSVYWYQQSLDQGLQFLIQYYNGEERAKGNILERFSAQQFPDLHSELNLSSLELGDSALYFCASSVTPTRDDYGYTFGSGTRLTVV.

In nucleotides, the CDR3 is TGCAGCGTTTCGACAGGGTTGCGCGAGCAGTACTTC. As protein: CSVSTGLREQYF. The rearrangement joins TRBV29-1 to TRBJ2-5; 7 bases agree with TRBD1. The J call may be wrong; the DNA end is better matched by TRBJ2-7. This CDR3 has 12 amino acids. The germline gives CDR1 SQVTM, CDR2 ANQGSEA.

With regard to this clone: One end of the junction does not line up with germline, which may come from a read error. The genes are TRBV7-7 and TRBJ2-5, with unresolved D. The CDR3 consists of 15 residues. Germline CDR1 and CDR2: SSHAT and FNYEAQ (reference sequence). The CDR3 region has the DNA TGTGCTAGCACTACATCGGCGGAAACCCAAGAGACCCAGTACTTC. It translates to CASTTSAETQETQYF.

This clone occurred many times. The rearrangement links TRBV28 to TRBJ2-1; no clear D gene. This CDR3 has 15 amino acids. Germline CDR1 is MDHEN and CDR2 is SYDVKM. Between the trimmed V and J ends, which lost 6 bases and 2 bases, there was a span of 14 bases. The CDR3, as DNA: TGTGCCAGCAGCTTAGTTCCAGAGGCCTACAATGAGCAGTTCTTC. Protein: CASSLVPEAYNEQFF.

This clone came up a few times. This chain uses TRBV10-3 with TRBJ2-7; the match to TRBD2 covers 9 bases. V lost 8 bases and J lost 7; bases outside the gene matches: 6. The CDR3 covers 12 residues. CDR1 is ENHRY, CDR2 SYGVKD, per germline. The CDR3 nucleotides read TGTGCCATCGCGGGAGGGCCACAGGAGCAGTACTTC. Translating it yields CAIAGGPQEQYF.